These 30 T cell receptor beta chains came from one sample sequenced in a study of blood T cell repertoires in COVID-19 (dated by TCRdb to 2020 to 2022). Libraries were constructed by the immunoSEQ multiplex PCR assay. As stored in TCRdb, this immuneACCESS dataset retains in-frame rearrangements with V and J assigned. A fraction of the clones does not appear; measured against another copy, unresolved V genes explain less than half of the discrepancy, and the remainder lacks a known reason. The sample data list some 50,000 clones, and around 76% of these were observed just once. Approximately 4.9% of the sample is taken by the ten largest. Sequences were obtained from peripheral blood. These receptors were obtained from a human donor in a cohort sampled during active COVID-19.

The chain is built from TRBV5-5 and TRBJ2-7, with TRBD1 matching over 7 bases. The trim removed 3 bases at V and 6 bases at J, leaving 9 bases unmatched. The CDR3 extends over 14 amino acids. CDR1 SGHKS and CDR2 YYEKEE come from the germline V gene (reference sequence). CDR3 nucleotide sequence: TGTGCCAGCAGCTCCCGGGACAGTAACATCGAGCAGTACTTC. This gives the protein CASSSRDSNIEQYF.

The V call is TRBV24-1, the J call TRBJ1-5; possibly TRBD1 for D (5 bases). This CDR3 contains 13 residues. The V and J ends lost 4 bases and 6 bases respectively, with 9 bases between them. Germline-derived CDR1 and CDR2 are KGHDR and SFDVKD. This CDR3 reads CATSDRGVQPQHF. The CDR3 DNA reads TGTGCCACCAGTGACCGGGGGGTTCAGCCCCAGCATTTT.

The chain recombines TRBV12-3 or TRBV12-4 with TRBJ1-1; tentative D call: TRBD1 (6 bases). Trimming stripped 5 bases from V and 3 bases from J, with 7 bases between. The CDR3 sequence is 12 residues long. The CDR3 region has the DNA TGTGCCAGCAGTACAGGGTACACTGAAGCTTTCTTT. Protein sequence: CASSTGYTEAFF.

V is TRBV28 and J is TRBJ1-5; tentatively, D is TRBD1 (5 bases). Between the trimmed V and J ends, which lost 3 bases and 0 bases, there was a span of 15 bases. This CDR3 is built from 17 residues. The germline V gene encodes CDR1 MDHEN and CDR2 SYDVKM. In nucleotides, the CDR3 is TGTGCCAGCAGTTTTGGGACCCGGGGGTATAGCAATCAGCCCCAGCATTTT. Its protein product is CASSFGTRGYSNQPQHF. Filled out from reference TRBV28 and TRBJ1-5, the complete variable domain reads DVKVTQSSRYLVKRTGEKVFLECVQDMDHENMFWYRQDPGLGLRLIYFSYDVKMKEKGDIPEGYSVSREKKERFSLILESASTNQTSMYLCASSFGTRGYSNQPQHFGDGTRLSIL.

The chain recombines TRBV28 with TRBJ2-3; a weak D match, TRBD2 (5 bases). This CDR3 is 13 amino acids long. The V and J ends lost 1 base and 6 bases respectively, with 8 bases between them. Germline values: CDR1 MDHEN, CDR2 SYDVKM. The CDR3 DNA follows: TGTGCCAGCAGTTTATTAACGGGGGATACGCAGTATTTT. This translates into CASSLLTGDTQYF.

The V and J genes are TRBV29-1 and TRBJ1-2, with 8 bases matching TRBD1. The J segment lost 6 bases and the V segment lost 4 bases, leaving 4 bases of the junction unmatched. The CDR3 consists of 12 residues. Germline V CDR1 and CDR2: SQVTM, ANQGSEA. Here the CDR3 DNA reads TGCAGCGTTGCGGACAGGGTACATGGCTACACCTTC. This gives the protein CSVADRVHGYTF.

The chain has TRBV11-2 and TRBJ1-1; 9 nucleotides align to TRBD1. Trimming at V came to 4 bases and at J to 5 bases, leaving 8 bases not matched to a gene. Germline CDR1 is SGHAT and CDR2 is FQNNGV. CDR3 size: 15 residues. This chain's CDR3 is CASSYRQGGGTEAFF. DNA of the CDR3: TGTGCCAGCAGCTACCGACAGGGGGGAGGGACTGAAGCTTTCTTT.

The rearrangement joins TRBV14 to TRBJ2-7; D might be TRBD2 (5 bases). The CDR3 has 18 amino acids. Trimming pared 1 base from V and 5 bases from J, leaving 24 bases between. Per the germline V gene, CDR1 is SGHDN and CDR2 is FVKESK. CDR3 DNA sequence: TGTGCCAGCAGCCAAGTTCGGGGAGCAGGTCGGTCAAAGGACGAGCAGTACTTC. Its translation: CASSQVRGAGRSKDEQYF.

This rearrangement joins TRBV28 to TRBJ1-2; a weak D match, TRBD1 (5 bases). The CDR3 is 15 residues long. V shed 3 bases and J shed 0 bases, with 11 bases lying between them. Germline CDR1 reads MDHEN; CDR2 reads SYDVKM. The CDR3 coding sequence is TGTGCCAGCAGTTTCGGACAAGCCGCTAACTATGGCTACACCTTC. It specifies CASSFGQAANYGYTF.

The chain couples TRBV29-1 to TRBJ2-7; weak D call: TRBD1 (5 bases). With 4 bases removed from V and 2 bases from J, the gap between germline ends came to 21 bases. Per germline, CDR1 SQVTM and CDR2 ANQGSEA. This CDR3 region has 16 residues. In DNA, the CDR3 is TGCAGCGTTGTCCGGCCCGACAGAGGAGATACCTACGAGCAGTACTTC. It is translated as CSVVRPDRGDTYEQYF.

The chain is built from TRBV11-2 and TRBJ2-7, with D perhaps matching TRBD2 (6 bases). The CDR3 is made up of 17 amino acids. Germline loops: CDR1 SGHAT, CDR2 FQNNGV. Trimming cost V 5 bases and J 0 bases, with 20 bases left between them. CDR3 sequence reads: CASSAPEGIRTSYEQYF. The CDR3 coding sequence is TGTGCCAGCAGCGCGCCGGAGGGGATCCGGACCTCCTACGAGCAGTACTTC.

The gene calls are TRBV7-2 and TRBJ1-2, with D hard to call. Germline assignment: CDR1 SGHTA and CDR2 FQGNSA. Trimming shortened V by 5 bases and J by 6 bases, and 10 bases separated the two germline ends. The CDR3 is 12 amino acids. The DNA for the CDR3 is TGTGCCAGCAGCCCGCCCCGGGATGGCTACACCTTC. This translates into CASSPPRDGYTF.

The chain is built from TRBV7-9 and TRBJ2-7; weak D call: TRBD1 (5 bases). The CDR3 runs to 12 residues. Germline V CDR1 and CDR2: SEHNR, FQNEAQ (reference sequence). V lost 5 bases, J lost 12 bases, and 17 bases lay in between. Written as DNA, the CDR3 is TGTGCCAGCAGCCTCCCTCGACAGTTCCCGTACTTC. Translating gives CASSLPRQFPYF.

This chain connects TRBV10-2 to TRBJ2-7; D gene uncertain. Germline V lookup: CDR1 WSHSY, CDR2 SAAADI. Trimming removed 6 bases from V and 1 base from J, with 4 bases in between. This CDR3 spans 11 amino acids. The CDR3 DNA sequence: TGCGCCAGCAGCAATTCCTACGAGCAGTACTTC. Translating it yields CASSNSYEQYF.

V gene TRBV28 combines with J gene TRBJ2-5, with 10 bases lining up with TRBD2. The CDR3 totals 14 residues. Germline-derived CDR1 and CDR2 are MDHEN and SYDVKM. V dropped 6 bases and J dropped 5; count of bases not matched to a gene: 6. The chain's CDR3 is CASRSGRAGETQYF. The DNA for the CDR3 is TGTGCCAGCAGGAGCGGGAGGGCTGGGGAGACCCAGTACTTC.

The gene calls are TRBV9 and TRBJ2-2; possible D gene TRBD2, 6 bases. The V end was cut by 6 bases, the J end by 7 bases, with 19 bases between. This CDR3 spans 15 amino acids. Germline V gives CDR1 SGDLS, CDR2 YYNGEE. CDR3 in DNA: TGTGCCAGCACCGACCCCGGGAGTTTTAACGGGGAGCTGTTTTTT. Amino acid sequence: CASTDPGSFNGELFF.

The chain links TRBV27 to TRBJ2-7; the match to TRBD2 covers 11 bases. V trimming: 1 base; J trimming: 3 bases; junction bases outside the gene matches: 8. CDR3 length: 17 residues. Germline V CDR1 and CDR2: MNHEY, SMNVEV (reference sequence). The CDR3 region is CASSLLTSGRIGYEQYF. The CDR3 nucleotides are TGTGCCAGCAGTTTATTAACTAGCGGGAGAATAGGCTACGAGCAGTACTTC.

Only a few counts were recorded for this clone. V and J are TRBV7-2 and TRBJ1-1, with D possibly TRBD1 on 5 matching bases. V lost 7 bases to trimming and J lost 1 base, with 16 bases between them. Germline loops: CDR1 SGHTA, CDR2 FQGNSA. The CDR3 is made up of 15 amino acids. CDR3 DNA sequence: TGTGCCAGCACCCTTTGGTTTGGACAGAACACTGAAGCTTTCTTT. This gives the protein CASTLWFGQNTEAFF. The whole variable domain, filled in from reference TRBV7-2 and TRBJ1-1, reads GAGVSQSPSNKVTEKGKDVELRCDPISGHTALYWYRQSLGQGLEFLIYFQGNSAPDKSGLPSDRFSAERTGGSVSTLTIQRTQQEDSAVYLCASTLWFGQNTEAFFGQGTRLTVV.

This clone has only a few counts. This rearrangement joins TRBV27 to TRBJ1-5; TRBD1 agrees at 7 bases. The trim removed 5 bases at V and 1 base at J, leaving 2 bases unmatched. The V gene's germline CDR1 is MNHEY and CDR2 SMNVEV (reference sequence). The CDR3 is made up of 14 amino acids. The CDR3 sequence is CASSETGSNQPQHF. CDR3 in DNA: TGTGCCAGCAGTGAGACAGGGAGCAATCAGCCCCAGCATTTT.

As concerns this clone: At one end, the junction sequence differs from germline, possibly due to a read error. The rearrangement joins TRBV6-1 to TRBJ1-1, with D perhaps TRBD1 (6 bases). The CDR3 is 12 amino acids. CDR1 MNHNS and CDR2 SASEGT come from the germline V gene. The CDR3 region is CASSDSPHREIF. CDR3 nucleotides: TGTGCCAGCAGTGATTCCCCTCACAGGGAAATTTTT.

V usage is TRBV25-1 and J usage is TRBJ1-2; TRBD1 is a possible D gene (6 bases). The CDR3 has 14 residues. The V gene's germline CDR1 is MGHDK and CDR2 SYGVNS. V lost 3 bases and J 2 bases, leaving 10 bases between the germline ends. CDR3 sequence reads: CASSDVGTNYGYTF. CDR3 in DNA: TGTGCCAGCAGTGATGTAGGGACAAACTATGGCTACACCTTC.

The V gene is TRBV28, the J gene TRBJ2-7; the match to TRBD2 covers 16 bases. This CDR3 is built from 13 residues. The germline V gene encodes CDR1 MDHEN and CDR2 SYDVKM. J gave up 8 bases and V 6 bases, and 1 base lay outside the gene matches. The CDR3 DNA is TGTGCCAGCAGGGGACTAGCGGGAGGGAAGCAGTACTTC. Its translation is CASRGLAGGKQYF.

The chain is built from TRBV9 and TRBJ1-1; no clear D. V was pared by 3 bases and J by 4 bases, with 10 bases between. Germline V lookup: CDR1 SGDLS, CDR2 YYNGEE. The CDR3 is 13 amino acids. CDR3 nucleotide sequence: TGTGCCAGCAGCGCGCGATATTTCACTGAAGCTTTCTTT. The encoded protein is CASSARYFTEAFF.

This clone has just one count. This chain joins TRBV5-1 and TRBJ1-2; D gene ambiguous. The V end was cut by 0 bases, the J end by 0 bases, with 3 bases between. The germline CDR1 and CDR2 sequences are SGHRS and YFSETQ. There are 13 residues in the CDR3. The CDR3 DNA reads as TGCGCCAGCAGCTTGGGAGCTAACTATGGCTACACCTTC. This sequence encodes CASSLGANYGYTF.

The V call is TRBV30, the J call TRBJ2-7; TRBD1 matches at 7 bases. With 6 bases clipped from V and 0 bases from J, the junction kept 11 bases outside the gene matches. Germline assignment: CDR1 GTSNPN and CDR2 SVGIG (reference sequence). The CDR3 runs to 15 residues. CDR3 sequence reads: CACQTGTVSSYEQYF. CDR3 nucleotides: TGTGCCTGTCAAACCGGGACAGTGAGCTCCTACGAGCAGTACTTC.

Notes on this clone: Given a much more abundant clone one base away, this may be a read error. The genes are TRBV9 and TRBJ1-5; weak D call: TRBD1 (5 bases). Trimming pared 4 bases from V and 0 bases from J, leaving 8 bases between. CDR1 is SGDLS and CDR2 is YYNGEE in the germline V gene. CDR3 length: 14 amino acids. The CDR3 loop reads CASSKTDSNQPQHF. As DNA, the CDR3 is TGTGCCAGCAGCAAGACAGATAGCAATCAGCCCCAGCATTTT.

The rearrangement joins TRBV7-9 to TRBJ1-4, with TRBD1 matching over 7 bases. Germline V gene lookup returns CDR1 SEHNR and CDR2 FQNEAQ (reference sequence). The length of the CDR3 is 17 residues. Losses at the gene ends were 5 bases for V and 4 bases for J; bases not matched to a gene: 13. The CDR3 DNA follows: TGTGCCAGCAGCGAGGGGGCCCGGGACAGAATTAATGAAAAACTGTTTTTT. Its protein product is CASSEGARDRINEKLFF.

This clone was recorded only once. V gene TRBV5-6 combines with J gene TRBJ2-7; tentatively, D is TRBD1 (6 bases). The CDR3 has 14 amino acids. Germline values: CDR1 SGHDT, CDR2 YYEEEE. Trimming pared 0 bases from V and 4 bases from J, leaving 11 bases between. The CDR3 region is CASSLVGHSYEQYF. DNA of the CDR3: TGTGCCAGCAGCTTGGTGGGACATTCGTACGAGCAGTACTTC.

The chain links TRBV13 to TRBJ2-1; possible D gene TRBD2, 6 bases. Germline values: CDR1 PRHDT, CDR2 FYEKMQ (reference sequence). V was pared by 2 bases and J by 7 bases, with 9 bases between. The CDR3 contains 13 residues. CDR3 in DNA: TGTGCCAGCAGCTTACATCTAGCGAATGAGCAGTTCTTC. Translating gives CASSLHLANEQFF.

The chain uses TRBV7-8 and TRBJ2-3; 7 nucleotides match TRBD2. V lost 2 bases, J lost 2 bases, and 4 bases stayed unmatched. This CDR3 has 15 amino acids. CDR1 and CDR2 (germline): SGHVS, FQNEAQ. CDR3 protein: CASSLMGLNTDTQYF. The CDR3 DNA reads as TGTGCCAGCAGCTTAATGGGACTAAACACAGATACGCAGTATTTT. The variable domain in full, completed from reference TRBV7-8 and TRBJ2-3, reads GAGVSQSPRYKVAKRGQDVALRCDPISGHVSLFWYQQALGQGPEFLTYFQNEAQLDKSGLPSDRFFAERPEGSVSTLKIQRTQQEDSAVYLCASSLMGLNTDTQYFGPGTRLTVL.